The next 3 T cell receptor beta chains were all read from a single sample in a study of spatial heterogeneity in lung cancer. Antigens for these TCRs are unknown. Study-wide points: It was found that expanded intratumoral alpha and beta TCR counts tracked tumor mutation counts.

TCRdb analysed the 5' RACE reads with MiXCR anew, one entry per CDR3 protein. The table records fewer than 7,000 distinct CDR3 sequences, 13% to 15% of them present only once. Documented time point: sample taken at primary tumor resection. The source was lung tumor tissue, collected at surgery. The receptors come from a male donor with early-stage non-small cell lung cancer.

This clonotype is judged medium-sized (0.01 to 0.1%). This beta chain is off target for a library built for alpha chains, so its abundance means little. CDR3 sequence: CASSPVGYNEQFF. The CDR3 nucleotides are TGTGCCAGCTCCCCCGTAGGGTACAATGAGCAGTTCTTC. The chain carries TRBV18 and TRBJ2-1; D not resolved. V was trimmed by 6 bases and J by 4 bases, leaving 10 bases between them. CDR3 length: 13 residues. Germline loops: CDR1 KGHSH, CDR2 LQKENI.

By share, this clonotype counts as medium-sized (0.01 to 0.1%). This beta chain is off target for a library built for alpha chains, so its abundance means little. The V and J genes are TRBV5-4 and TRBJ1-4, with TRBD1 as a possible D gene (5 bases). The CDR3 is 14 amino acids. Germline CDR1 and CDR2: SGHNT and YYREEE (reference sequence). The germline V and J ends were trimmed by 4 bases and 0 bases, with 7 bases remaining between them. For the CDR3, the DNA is TGTGCCAGCAGCGAGACAGCAACTAATGAAAAACTGTTTTTT. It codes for CASSETATNEKLFF.

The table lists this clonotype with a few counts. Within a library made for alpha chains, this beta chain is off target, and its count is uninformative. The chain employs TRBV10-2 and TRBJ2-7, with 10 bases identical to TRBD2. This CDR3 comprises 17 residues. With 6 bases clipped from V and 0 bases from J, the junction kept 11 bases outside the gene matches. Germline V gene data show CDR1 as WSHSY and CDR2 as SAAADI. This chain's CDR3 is CASRANLAGDSSYEQYF. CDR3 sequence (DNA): TGCGCCAGCAGGGCAAATCTAGCGGGGGACTCCTCCTACGAGCAGTACTTC.